One sample yielded the 8 T cell receptor beta chains listed below, sequenced in a study of T cells after yellow fever vaccination. TCRdb reprocessed the 5' RACE reads with MiXCR, giving one entry per CDR3 protein. The sample shows under 300,000 distinct CDR3 sequences, 13% of them seen only once. This sample comprised CD4+ T cells sorted from PBMCs, obtained 45 days after the yellow fever booster vaccination. The receptors were sampled from a man aged 25-45 years who received the YFV17D yellow fever vaccine.

The sample holds a few counts of this clonotype. This chain uses TRBV28 with TRBJ1-1; TRBD1 aligns across 11 bases. The V gene end was trimmed by 3 bases and the J gene end by 1 base; junction bases not matched to a gene: 7. The CDR3 is 17 residues long. Germline V gives CDR1 MDHEN, CDR2 SYDVKM. This CDR3 reads CASSFSDRGRGNTEAFF. The CDR3 nucleotides are TGTGCCAGCAGTTTCTCGGACAGGGGGCGCGGGAACACTGAAGCTTTCTTT.

The rearrangement links TRBV9 to TRBJ2-3; the match to TRBD2 covers 8 bases. The CDR3 runs 15 residues. The junction had 8 bases not matched to a gene; V was cut back by 0 bases and J by 8 bases. In germline, CDR1 is SGDLS, CDR2 YYNGEE. The CDR3 spells CASSVGTGLVGTQYF. The CDR3, as DNA: TGTGCCAGCAGCGTAGGGACGGGACTAGTAGGTACGCAGTATTTT.

This clonotype was picked up a small number of times. The chain couples TRBV18 to TRBJ2-7; 11 bases fit TRBD2. The germline CDR1 and CDR2 sequences are KGHSH and LQKENI. The V and J ends lost 5 bases and 2 bases, in that order; junction bases with no gene match: 2. CDR3 length: 14 residues. Here the CDR3 DNA reads TGTGCCAGCTCAAAGACTAGCGGGACCTACGAGCAGTACTTC. It translates to CASSKTSGTYEQYF.

This clonotype was seen a handful of times. The chain employs TRBV5-1 and TRBJ2-7; tentatively, D is TRBD2 (7 bases). The V end lost 2 bases, the J end lost 4 bases, and 13 bases lay between the germline ends. CDR1 is SGHRS, CDR2 YFSETQ, per germline. There are 14 residues in the CDR3. The CDR3 region is CASSLGSGTYEQYF. CDR3 DNA: TGCGCCAGCAGCTTAGGAAGCGGGACATACGAGCAGTACTTC.

This chain joins TRBV4-3 and TRBJ2-1; no clear D gene. Germline V gene data show CDR1 as LGHNA and CDR2 as YSLEER. The V end was cut by 0 bases, the J end by 2 bases, with 11 bases between. This CDR3 region has 16 residues. The CDR3 loop reads CASSQDRVTPYNEQFF. The CDR3 region has the DNA TGCGCCAGCAGCCAAGATAGAGTGACCCCCTACAATGAGCAGTTCTTC.

There are a few counts of this clonotype. The rearrangement links TRBV11-2 to TRBJ1-2, with D tentatively TRBD1 (6 bases). V lost 5 bases and J 4 bases, leaving 14 bases between the germline ends. The CDR3 length is 14 residues. Germline V gene data show CDR1 as SGHAT and CDR2 as FQNNGV. The chain's CDR3 is CASSPQGFGYGYTF. The CDR3 DNA sequence: TGTGCCAGCAGCCCCCAGGGGTTTGGCTATGGCTACACCTTC. The full variable domain, its missing parts supplied by reference TRBV11-2 and TRBJ1-2, is EAGVAQSPRYKIIEKRQSVAFWCNPISGHATLYWYQQILGQGPKLLIQFQNNGVVDDSQLPKDRFSAERLKGVDSTLKIQPAKLEDSAVYLCASSPQGFGYGYTFGSGTRLTVV.

V and J are TRBV20-1 and TRBJ2-5; either TRBD1 or TRBD2 may supply D (5 bases each). The CDR3 has 13 amino acids. Trimming removed 3 bases at V and 4 bases at J, with 12 bases between. CDR1 and CDR2 from the germline V gene are DFQATT and SNEGSKA (reference sequence). CDR3 loop: CSARDGGGETQYF. As DNA, the CDR3 is TGCAGTGCTAGGGACGGTGGGGGAGAGACCCAGTACTTC.

This clonotype appeared a few times. This rearrangement joins TRBV10-3 to TRBJ2-7; maybe TRBD1 (5 bases). This CDR3 is 12 amino acids long. V dropped 4 bases and J dropped 4 bases, with 8 bases sitting between them. The germline V gene encodes CDR1 ENHRY and CDR2 SYGVKD. This CDR3 reads CAISGAGYEQYF. CDR3 nucleotides: TGTGCCATCAGTGGGGCAGGGTACGAGCAGTACTTC.